Each of the 5 T cell receptor beta chains below was sequenced from the same sample in a study of Graves' ophthalmopathy and Graves' hyperthyroidism. TCR beta CDR3 amplification used RNA transcripts. The authors performed first-round RT-PCR with HTBI primers and then a second-round multiplex PCR. In TCRdb, the multiplex PCR reads were re-called with MiXCR into one record per CDR3 protein. The data contain a few hundred thousand distinct CDR3 sequences, under 20% of them seen just once; the ten biggest clones take up about 12%. Source material: peripheral blood. Source of these receptors: an adult man with Graves' ophthalmopathy.

This clonotype was seen ten or more times. The chain links TRBV19 to TRBJ1-2; a possible D gene is TRBD1 (6 bases). The CDR3 consists of 14 residues. Trimming cost V 5 bases and J 7 bases, with 17 bases left between them. CDR1 and CDR2 from the germline V gene are LNHDA and SQIVND (reference sequence). Here the CDR3 reads CASSPTQGLSGYTF. CDR3 coding DNA: TGTGCCAGTAGTCCAACACAGGGACTGTCTGGCTACACCTTC.

This clonotype was picked up many times. This sequence joins TRBV12-3 or TRBV12-4 and TRBJ1-2; maybe TRBD1 (5 bases). This CDR3 is 13 amino acids long. With 5 bases removed from V and 4 bases from J, the gap between germline ends came to 11 bases. CDR3 residues: CASSKGVIYGYTF. CDR3 in DNA: TGTGCCAGCAGTAAAGGGGTTATCTATGGCTACACCTTC.

This clonotype appeared many times. J is TRBJ2-5 and V is TRBV12-3 or TRBV12-4; D gene uncertain. Trimming stripped 7 bases from V and 3 bases from J, with 6 bases between. This CDR3 is 11 amino acids long. The CDR3 DNA reads TGTGCCAGCAAGGATGAAGAGACCCAGTACTTC. Amino acid sequence: CASKDEETQYF.

This sequence joins TRBV18 and TRBJ1-2, with a possible D match to TRBD1 (6 bases). The CDR3 runs 14 residues. Between the trimmed V and J ends, which lost 0 bases and 9 bases, there was a span of 14 bases. Germline CDR1 is KGHSH and CDR2 is LQKENI. The CDR3 DNA follows: TGTGCCAGCTCACCACCTGGGGGCCGGGCGAGCTACACCTTC. Translated, it gives CASSPPGGRASYTF.

In this sample, this clonotype turned up many times. In DNA, the CDR3 is TGTGCCAGCTCACCTACAGTCTCCTACGAGCAGTACTTC. Protein sequence: CASSPTVSYEQYF. The chain couples TRBV18 to TRBJ2-7; D unclear. V was shortened by 3 bases and J by 0 bases, with 6 bases between the two germline ends. In germline, CDR1 is KGHSH, CDR2 LQKENI. The CDR3 spans 13 residues.